One sample yielded the 10 T cell receptor beta chains listed below, sequenced in a study of early stage breast cancer tumors. Only in-frame clones appear in the TCRdb table, and some are missing; sequencing was by immunoSEQ multiplex PCR. The data contain 50,000 to 65,000 clones, about 83% of them singletons. The sample was blood. All receptors come from a person in their twenties or thirties with breast cancer.

The chain recombines TRBV10-3 with TRBJ2-1; D gene unclear. Germline loops: CDR1 ENHRY, CDR2 SYGVKD. This CDR3 comprises 13 residues. V lost 0 bases, J lost 10 bases, and 10 bases lay in between. CDR3 amino acids: CAISESGSGEQFF. CDR3 sequence (DNA): TGTGCCATCAGTGAGTCGGGGTCTGGAGAGCAGTTCTTC.

This clone appeared once. The V and J genes are TRBV7-6 and TRBJ2-1, with 9 nucleotides matching TRBD1. CDR1 is SGHVS, CDR2 FNYEAQ, per germline. The CDR3 has 15 residues. The ends lost 0 bases at V and 9 bases at J; junction bases unmatched: 6. The CDR3 is CASSLAWETGGEQFF. DNA of the CDR3: TGTGCCAGCAGCTTAGCTTGGGAGACAGGGGGTGAGCAGTTCTTC.

This chain connects TRBV30 to TRBJ1-2, with D perhaps matching TRBD1 (6 bases). Trimming took 0 bases from V and 0 from J, leaving 11 bases between them. Germline values: CDR1 GTSNPN, CDR2 SVGIG (reference sequence). CDR3 size: 15 residues. CDR3 residues: CAWSVGAASNYGYTF. As DNA, the CDR3 is TGTGCCTGGAGTGTGGGGGCCGCCTCTAACTATGGCTACACCTTC.

The rearrangement joins TRBV28 to TRBJ1-1; 10 nucleotides align to TRBD1. CDR1 and CDR2 (germline): MDHEN, SYDVKM. The CDR3 length is 17 residues. J was trimmed by 0 bases and V by 1 base; bases with no gene match: 5. The chain's CDR3 is CASSLSPGTGVNTEAFF. CDR3 in DNA: TGTGCCAGCAGTTTATCCCCAGGGACAGGGGTGAACACTGAAGCTTTCTTT. The full variable domain, in which reference TRBV28 and TRBJ1-1 provide the parts outside the CDR3, is DVKVTQSSRYLVKRTGEKVFLECVQDMDHENMFWYRQDPGLGLRLIYFSYDVKMKEKGDIPEGYSVSREKKERFSLILESASTNQTSMYLCASSLSPGTGVNTEAFFGQGTRLTVV.

The V call is TRBV18, the J call TRBJ1-1; 9 bases fit TRBD1. This CDR3 has 19 amino acids. Germline trimming cut 3 bases from V and 2 bases from J; bases unmatched to any gene: 16. CDR1 and CDR2 from the germline V gene are KGHSH and LQKENI. This chain's CDR3 is CASSPVPGQGEGKNTEAFF. The CDR3 nucleotides are TGTGCCAGCTCACCCGTTCCGGGACAGGGCGAAGGAAAAAACACTGAAGCTTTCTTT. Supplemented by reference TRBV18 and TRBJ1-1, the full variable domain reads NAGVMQNPRHLVRRRGQEARLRCSPMKGHSHVYWYRQLPEEGLKFMVYLQKENIIDESGMPKERFSAEFPKEGPSILRIQQVVRGDSAAYFCASSPVPGQGEGKNTEAFFGQGTRLTVV.

The V and J genes are TRBV27 and TRBJ2-1; D may be TRBD1 (6 bases). CDR1 is MNHEY, CDR2 SMNVEV, per germline (reference sequence). Trimming removed 1 base from V and 5 bases from J, with 21 bases in between. The CDR3 spans 18 residues. The CDR3 DNA reads TGTGCCAGCAGTTTATGGACCTTACAGGGTTCCAATGACAATGAGCAGTTCTTC. This translates into CASSLWTLQGSNDNEQFF.

This rearrangement joins TRBV27 to TRBJ2-7; 10 bases line up with TRBD2. Per germline, CDR1 MNHEY and CDR2 SMNVEV (reference sequence). This CDR3 has 14 residues. V was clipped by 6 bases and J by 3 bases; unmatched bases: 5. DNA of the CDR3: TGTGCCAGCAGAGAAGCGGGAGGGGACTACGAGCAGTACTTC. Translated, it gives CASREAGGDYEQYF.

This chain uses TRBV4-1 with TRBJ1-2; TRBD1 agrees at 7 bases. The CDR3 consists of 17 residues. V was pared by 0 bases and J by 4 bases, with 11 bases of the junction left unmatched. CDR1 and CDR2 from the germline V gene are MGHRA and YSYEKL. The CDR3 DNA is TGCGCCAGCAGCCAAGATAATGGACAGGTTTCTAGCTATGGCTACACCTTC. Translation: CASSQDNGQVSSYGYTF.

This clone was seen just once. V usage is TRBV29-1 and J usage is TRBJ2-5, with a weak D call TRBD2 (6 bases). Trimming removed 3 bases from V and 5 bases from J, with 10 bases in between. The germline V gene encodes CDR1 SQVTM and CDR2 ANQGSEA. This CDR3 spans 12 amino acids. The CDR3 sequence is CSVDGGVETQYF. In DNA form, the CDR3 reads TGCAGCGTTGACGGAGGGGTGGAGACCCAGTACTTC.

The genes are TRBV7-8 and TRBJ2-1; D gene unclear. The V gene's germline CDR1 is SGHVS and CDR2 FQNEAQ. This CDR3 spans 12 amino acids. V lost 4 bases and J 8 bases, leaving 9 bases between the germline ends. The DNA for the CDR3 is TGTGCCAGCAGCTCCTTAGGTCATGAGCAGTTCTTC. Protein product: CASSSLGHEQFF.